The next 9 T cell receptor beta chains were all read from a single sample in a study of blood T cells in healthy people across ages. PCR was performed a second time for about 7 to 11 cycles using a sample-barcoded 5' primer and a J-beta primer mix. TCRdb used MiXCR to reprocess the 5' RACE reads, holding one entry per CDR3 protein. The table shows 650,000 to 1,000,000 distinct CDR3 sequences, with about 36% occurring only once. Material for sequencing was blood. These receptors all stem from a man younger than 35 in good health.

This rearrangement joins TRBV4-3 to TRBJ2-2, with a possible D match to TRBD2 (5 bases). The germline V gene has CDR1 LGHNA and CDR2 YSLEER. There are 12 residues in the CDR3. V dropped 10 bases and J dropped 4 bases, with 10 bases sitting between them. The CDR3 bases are TGCGCCACTCGGGGATTCACCGGGGAGCTGTTTTTT. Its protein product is CATRGFTGELFF.

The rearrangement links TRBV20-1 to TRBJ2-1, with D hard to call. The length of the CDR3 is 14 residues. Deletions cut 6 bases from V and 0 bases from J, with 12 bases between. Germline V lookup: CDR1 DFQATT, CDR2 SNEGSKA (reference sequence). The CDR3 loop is CSARSPLSYNEQFF. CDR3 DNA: TGCAGTGCCCGGTCTCCACTCTCCTACAATGAGCAGTTCTTC.

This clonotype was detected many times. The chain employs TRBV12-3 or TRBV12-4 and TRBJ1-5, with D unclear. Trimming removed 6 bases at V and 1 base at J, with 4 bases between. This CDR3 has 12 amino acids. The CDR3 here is CASRRSNQPQHF. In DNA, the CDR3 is TGTGCCAGCAGACGGAGCAATCAGCCCCAGCATTTT.

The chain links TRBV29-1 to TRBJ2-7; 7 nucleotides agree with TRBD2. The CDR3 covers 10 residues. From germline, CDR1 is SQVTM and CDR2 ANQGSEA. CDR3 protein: CTVGGSEQYF. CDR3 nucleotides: TGCACCGTGGGGGGGAGTGAGCAGTACTTC.

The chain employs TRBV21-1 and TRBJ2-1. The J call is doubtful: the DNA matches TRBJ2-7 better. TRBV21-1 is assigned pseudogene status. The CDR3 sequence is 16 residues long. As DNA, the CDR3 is TGTGCCAGCAGCAAAGAAGGAGCCGACTCCTACAATGAGCAGTACTTC. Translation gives CASSKEGADSYNEQYF.

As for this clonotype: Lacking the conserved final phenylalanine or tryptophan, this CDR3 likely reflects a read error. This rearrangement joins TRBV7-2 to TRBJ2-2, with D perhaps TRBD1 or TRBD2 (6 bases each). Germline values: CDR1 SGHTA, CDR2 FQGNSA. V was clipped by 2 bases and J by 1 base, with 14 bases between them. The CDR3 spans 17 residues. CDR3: CASSLNGGPENTGELFS. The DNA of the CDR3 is TGTGCCAGCAGCTTAAACGGGGGCCCAGAGAACACCGGGGAGCTGTTTTCT.

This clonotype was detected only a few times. CDR3 residues: CSARPLGGATDTQYF. CDR3 DNA sequence: TGCAGTGCTAGACCTCTCGGGGGGGCGACAGATACGCAGTATTTT. The genes are TRBV20-1 and TRBJ2-3; 8 nucleotides align to TRBD2. The CDR3 runs to 15 residues. J was trimmed by 3 bases and V by 2 bases; bases with no gene match: 7. Looked up from germline, CDR1 is DFQATT and CDR2 is SNEGSKA (reference sequence).

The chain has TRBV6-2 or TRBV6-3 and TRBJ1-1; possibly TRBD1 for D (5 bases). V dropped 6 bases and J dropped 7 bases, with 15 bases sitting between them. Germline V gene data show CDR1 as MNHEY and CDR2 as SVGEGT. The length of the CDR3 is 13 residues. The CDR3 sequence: CASRTGTASEAFF. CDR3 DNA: TGTGCCAGCAGGACGGGGACGGCGAGTGAAGCTTTCTTT.

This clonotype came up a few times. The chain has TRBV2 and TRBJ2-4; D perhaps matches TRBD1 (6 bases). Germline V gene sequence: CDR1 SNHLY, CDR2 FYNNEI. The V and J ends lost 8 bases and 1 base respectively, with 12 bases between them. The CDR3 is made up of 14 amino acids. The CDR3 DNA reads TGTGCCAGCGGGGGCAGTTTTGCCAAAAACATTCAGTACTTC. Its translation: CASGGSFAKNIQYF.